This T cell receptor (beta chain) was sequenced in a study of shared clonotypes between healthy human individuals. Whole-study context: CD4 naive and memory got three plates each, CD8 naive two, CD8 memory one.

Naive CD8 cells comprised CD45RO-negative, CCR7-positively selected cells, excluding terminally differentiated effector memory CD45RA+ cells. An assay was performed, and its level was deep. The table came from immunoSEQ multiplex PCR; TCRdb's copy has only in-frame clones and leaves some out. The repertoire holds around 2,000,000 clones, with approximately 94% as singletons. The sample was naive CD8+ T cells sorted from blood. The clonotype comes from a man between 18 and 29 years old in good health.

CDR3 bases: TGTGCTGATGGGCTCGAGCAGTACTTC. Its protein product is CADGLEQYF. This chain links TRBV2 with TRBJ2-7; no clear D gene. The germline V gene has CDR1 SNHLY and CDR2 FYNNEI. CDR3 length: 9 amino acids.